The source of this T cell receptor beta chain is a study of T cells after yellow fever vaccination. Study-wide points: It was the secondary response that reached its peak faster, day 5 versus 15, but it was weaker. A large majority of primary-vaccination clones showed up again after the booster (around 95% CD4, 75% to 90% CD8).

Production of TCR cDNA was by 5'RACE template switching, which also added a universal primer site and UMIs. TCRdb redid the calling of the 5' RACE reads with MiXCR, one entry per CDR3 protein. In the table there are 350,000 to 450,000 distinct CDR3 sequences, 6.2% of which are singletons. Only a few counts were recorded for this clonotype. Its antigen is not identified. CDR1 MDHEN and CDR2 SYDVKM come from the germline V gene. This CDR3 is 16 amino acids long. V lost 2 bases to trimming and J lost 5 bases; unmatched junction nucleotides: 10. This specimen was PBMCs, taken 5 days after the yellow fever booster vaccination. The chain carries TRBV28 and TRBJ2-3; 7 bases map to TRBD1. The receptor comes from a man in his thirties or forties who received the YFV17D yellow fever vaccine. The CDR3 protein is CASSLTLVQGEDTQYF. The DNA for the CDR3 is TGTGCCAGCAGTTTAACATTAGTCCAGGGGGAAGATACGCAGTATTTT.